The 19 T cell receptor beta chains below come from one sample, sequenced in a study of control samples from healthy donors and cancer patients. Profiling relied on immunoSEQ multiplex PCR, and the TCRdb table lists in-frame clones only, not all of them. The data hold some 87,000 clones, with roughly 88% observed a single time. The sample comprised PBMCs. The origin of the receptors is a man aged 60 to 69 with head and neck cancer.

The table lists this clone with a count of one. This chain uses TRBV28 with TRBJ2-3; D remains unclear. The CDR3 has 12 residues. Germline loops: CDR1 MDHEN, CDR2 SYDVKM. The V end was cut by 6 bases, the J end by 3 bases, with 7 bases between. The DNA for the CDR3 is TGTGCCAGCAGCTCTACGACAGATACGCAGTATTTT. Amino acid sequence: CASSSTTDTQYF.

The chain is built from TRBV18 and TRBJ2-1, with 7 bases matching TRBD2. Losses at the gene ends were 5 bases for V and 5 bases for J; bases not matched to a gene: 9. The CDR3 is 15 residues long. Germline assignment: CDR1 KGHSH and CDR2 LQKENI. The DNA for the CDR3 is TGTGCCAGCTCAGCGCCTAGCGGAGATAACAATGAGCAGTTCTTC. This gives the protein CASSAPSGDNNEQFF.

This sequence joins TRBV29-1 and TRBJ2-5; D is undetermined. V dropped 1 base and J dropped 4 bases, with 7 bases sitting between them. Germline CDR1 SQVTM, CDR2 ANQGSEA. The CDR3 totals 12 residues. CDR3 nucleotide sequence: TGCAGCGTTGAAGCCCAACCAGAGACCCAGTACTTC. As protein: CSVEAQPETQYF.

The rearrangement links TRBV10-3 to TRBJ2-3; D perhaps matches TRBD1 (6 bases). The CDR3 contains 13 residues. CDR1 is ENHRY, CDR2 SYGVKD, per germline. V dropped 6 bases and J dropped 0 bases, with 7 bases sitting between them. The CDR3, as DNA: TGTGCCATCAGGGGGGCTAGCACAGATACGCAGTATTTT. It yields the protein CAIRGASTDTQYF.

Remarks on this clone: The junction departs from germline at one end; a sequencing error may be responsible. This chain connects TRBV28 to TRBJ1-3; tentatively, D is TRBD1 (6 bases). Germline lookup yields CDR1 MDHEN and CDR2 SYDVKM. This CDR3 has 15 residues. The CDR3: CASGFRGGAGNTIYF. CDR3 nucleotide sequence: TGTGCCAGCGGTTTTAGGGGGGGCGCCGGAAACACCATATATTTT.

The chain combines TRBV5-1 with TRBJ2-2, with 7 bases identical to TRBD1. Trimming removed 6 bases from V and 4 bases from J; junction bases left unmatched: 9. The CDR3 is 15 amino acids. Germline CDR1 SGHRS, CDR2 YFSETQ. CDR3 DNA: TGCGCCAGCACCTCAAGGGGGCAGGGCACCGGGGAGCTGTTTTTT. This encodes CASTSRGQGTGELFF.

V gene TRBV5-1 combines with J gene TRBJ1-6; tentative D call: TRBD1 (5 bases). This CDR3 region has 17 residues. Trimming removed 0 bases from V and 1 base from J, with 11 bases in between. Germline V gene data show CDR1 as SGHRS and CDR2 as YFSETQ. CDR3 residues: CASSLESRGSYNSPLHF. The CDR3 DNA reads as TGCGCCAGCAGCTTGGAGTCCCGGGGGTCCTATAATTCACCCCTCCACTTT.

This clone appeared a single time. This sequence joins TRBV15 and TRBJ1-5; D gene uncertain. The germline V gene has CDR1 LNHNV and CDR2 YYDKDF (reference sequence). V lost 0 bases and J 6 bases, leaving 6 bases between the germline ends. This CDR3 contains 13 residues. CDR3 nucleotides: TGTGCCACCAGCAGAGATTGGGGTCAGCCCCAGCATTTT. It codes for CATSRDWGQPQHF.

V gene TRBV12-3 or TRBV12-4 combines with J gene TRBJ2-2; D gene uncertain. This CDR3 is 12 amino acids long. Trimming stripped 6 bases from V and 1 base from J, with 3 bases between. This CDR3 reads CASSMNTGELFF. In DNA form, the CDR3 reads TGTGCCAGCAGCATGAACACCGGGGAGCTGTTTTTT.

J is TRBJ2-3 and V is TRBV6-6; maybe TRBD2 (6 bases). The germline V and J ends were trimmed by 4 bases and 2 bases, with 13 bases remaining between them. Germline V gene sequence: CDR1 MNHNY, CDR2 SVGAGI (reference sequence). The CDR3 contains 15 residues. CDR3 sequence: CASSFRDSNTDTQYF. The DNA of the CDR3 is TGTGCCAGCAGTTTCCGGGACTCCAACACAGATACGCAGTATTTT.

The V gene is TRBV4-1, the J gene TRBJ2-3, with a tentative D call TRBD2 (5 bases). The CDR3 contains 13 residues. Germline V gene data show CDR1 as MGHRA and CDR2 as YSYEKL. Trimming removed 2 bases from V and 5 bases from J, with 8 bases in between. CDR3 coding DNA: TGCGCCAGCAGCCAACCCGGGGAAGATACGCAGTATTTT. It encodes CASSQPGEDTQYF.

The CDR3 DNA sequence: TGTGCCAGCAGAAGGGCAGGGCGAACCACCGGGGAGCTGTTTTTT. It codes for CASRRAGRTTGELFF. This chain connects TRBV6-5 to TRBJ2-2, with D possibly being TRBD1 (5 bases). The CDR3 loop spans 15 amino acids. CDR1 and CDR2 (germline): MNHEY, SVGAGI. V was trimmed by 6 bases and J by 4 bases, leaving 15 bases between them.

The chain has TRBV4-1 and TRBJ1-5; TRBD1 agrees at 9 bases. The V segment lost 4 bases and the J segment 6 bases; nucleotides outside the gene matches: 19. Germline V gene sequence: CDR1 MGHRA, CDR2 YSYEKL. The CDR3 contains 19 residues. CDR3 coding DNA: TGCGCCAGCAGCCTAAATGGGATTCAAGGACAGGGGTTAAGTCAGCCCCAGCATTTT. It is translated as CASSLNGIQGQGLSQPQHF.

The chain is built from TRBV5-6 and TRBJ2-7, with 10 bases matching TRBD1. This CDR3 contains 16 residues. The germline gives CDR1 SGHDT, CDR2 YYEEEE. The junction had 7 bases not matched to a gene; V was cut back by 1 base and J by 3 bases. DNA of the CDR3: TGTGCCAGCAGCTTGCGGGGGGACAGGGGATACTACGAGCAGTACTTC. This gives the protein CASSLRGDRGYYEQYF.

This rearrangement joins TRBV29-1 to TRBJ2-3, with D perhaps matching TRBD1 (6 bases). This CDR3 has 14 residues. CDR1 is SQVTM and CDR2 is ANQGSEA in the germline V gene. Trimming took 3 bases from V and 2 from J, leaving 12 bases between them. CDR3 sequence (DNA): TGCAGCGTTGACGGCAGGGGTCACACAGATACGCAGTATTTT. Translating gives CSVDGRGHTDTQYF.

The sample holds one count of this clone. CDR3 DNA: TGTGCCAGCAGCTTAGATGTTTCCGCTAACTATGGCTACACCTTC. Its protein product is CASSLDVSANYGYTF. This chain uses TRBV7-2 with TRBJ1-2; D remains unclear. V was shortened by 1 base and J by 0 bases, with 9 bases between the two germline ends. Germline V gives CDR1 SGHTA, CDR2 FQGNSA. The CDR3 totals 15 residues.

In this sample, this clone turned up a few times. J is TRBJ1-1 and V is TRBV2, with TRBD1 as a possible D gene (6 bases). The germline V gene has CDR1 SNHLY and CDR2 FYNNEI. V lost 4 bases and J lost 5, with 20 bases in between. This CDR3 has 16 residues. The CDR3 nucleotides are TGTGCCAGCAGTGCTTCATACAGGGAGGGAAGGACTGAAGCTTTCTTT. This sequence encodes CASSASYREGRTEAFF.

This clone has only a few counts. The chain links TRBV28 to TRBJ1-1; 9 bases are shared with TRBD1. The CDR3 covers 20 residues. Germline V lookup: CDR1 MDHEN, CDR2 SYDVKM. Trimming took 2 bases from V and 3 from J; bases not matched to a gene: 19. The CDR3 is CASSLAVGGTGWIRDTEAFF. DNA of the CDR3: TGTGCCAGCAGTTTAGCGGTTGGTGGGACAGGGTGGATTCGGGACACTGAAGCTTTCTTT.

The table lists this clone with a count of one. This sequence joins TRBV27 and TRBJ1-3; 9 nucleotides agree with TRBD1. The germline V gene encodes CDR1 MNHEY and CDR2 SMNVEV (reference sequence). This CDR3 region has 15 residues. Trimming cost V 5 bases and J 5 bases; bases outside gene matches: 7. CDR3 sequence reads: CASSPGTGWRNTIYF. The DNA of the CDR3 is TGTGCCAGCAGTCCCGGGACAGGGTGGAGAAACACCATATATTTT.